The 17 T cell receptor beta chains given below trace back to one sample, sequenced in a study of vaccination and CD4 T cells after COVID-19. Antigens of these TCRs are unknown. The assay that was used to sequence DNA from cultured CD4+ T cells was the Oncomine TCR Beta short-read assay. In TCRdb, the PCR reads were re-called with MiXCR into one record per CDR3 protein. The sample has 27,000 or so distinct CDR3 sequences; about half are singletons. Treatment meaning: roughly ten-day PBMC culture with coronavirus spike peptide pools or control peptides (ViraFEST assay). The source material was CD4+ T cells from blood, cultured in vitro. These receptors were taken from a human donor who had recovered from COVID-19.

V gene TRBV20-1 combines with J gene TRBJ2-2, with 9 bases matching TRBD1. The CDR3 sequence is 15 residues long. J lost 6 bases, V lost 5 bases, and 10 bases had no gene match. CDR1 is DFQATT, CDR2 SNEGSKA, per germline (reference sequence). The CDR3 sequence is CSARRQGVYSGELFF. The CDR3 DNA follows: TGCAGTGCTCGTAGACAGGGGGTTTATTCCGGGGAGCTGTTTTTT.

The sample holds a few counts of this clonotype. The V call is TRBV27, the J call TRBJ2-1, with D perhaps matching TRBD2 (5 bases). The CDR3 totals 12 residues. V dropped 1 base and J dropped 9 bases, with 7 bases sitting between them. CDR1 is MNHEY, CDR2 SMNVEV, per germline (reference sequence). The CDR3 protein is CASSLLRGEQFF. CDR3 bases: TGTGCCAGCAGTTTATTACGGGGTGAGCAGTTCTTC.

This clonotype showed up just once. This rearrangement joins TRBV30 to TRBJ1-2; the D is unclear. The length of the CDR3 is 13 residues. With 5 bases removed from V and 8 bases from J, the gap between germline ends came to 18 bases. The V gene's germline CDR1 is GTSNPN and CDR2 SVGIG (reference sequence). The CDR3 is CAWGVGGSRGYTF. CDR3 DNA sequence: TGTGCCTGGGGCGTGGGCGGCTCCCGGGGCTACACCTTC. Variable domain in full (rest from reference TRBV30 and TRBJ1-2): SQTIHQWPATLVQPVGSPLSLECTVEGTSNPNLYWYRQAAGRGLQLLFYSVGIGQISSEVPQNLSASRPQDRQFILSSKKLLLSDSGFYLCAWGVGGSRGYTFGSGTRLTVV.

This chain links TRBV6-1 with TRBJ1-2; no firm D call. The V gene lost 2 bases and the J gene lost 5 bases, with 12 bases spanning the gap. Germline V lookup: CDR1 MNHNS, CDR2 SASEGT. This CDR3 has 14 residues. CDR3 sequence (DNA): TGTGCCAGCAGTGAATATGACTCCGGGTATGGCTACACCTTC. The encoded protein is CASSEYDSGYGYTF.

The rearrangement links TRBV24-1 to TRBJ2-1, with D unclear. V lost 4 bases, J lost 7 bases, and 16 bases lay in between. The CDR3 has 15 residues. Germline values: CDR1 KGHDR, CDR2 SFDVKD. The CDR3 sequence is CATSEPRHTGNEQFF. CDR3 nucleotide sequence: TGTGCCACCAGTGAACCTCGTCACACCGGGAATGAGCAGTTCTTC.

This clonotype occurred a few times. This chain uses TRBV2 with TRBJ1-6, with TRBD1 matching over 8 bases. Germline CDR1 and CDR2: SNHLY and FYNNEI. The CDR3 spans 15 residues. The V segment lost 4 bases and the J segment 5 bases; nucleotides outside the gene matches: 4. The CDR3 DNA follows: TGTGCCAGCAGTGGGGGGACAGGACATAATTCACCCCTCCACTTT. It codes for CASSGGTGHNSPLHF.

The J gene is TRBJ1-1, the V gene TRBV11-3; maybe TRBD1 (6 bases). Germline assignment: CDR1 SGHNT and CDR2 YENEEA. This CDR3 has 14 amino acids. V was shortened by 3 bases and J by 4 bases, with 12 bases between the two germline ends. CDR3 sequence reads: CASSFSGVATEAFF. The CDR3 DNA reads as TGTGCCAGCAGCTTCTCAGGGGTGGCCACTGAAGCTTTCTTT.

The J gene is TRBJ1-1, the V gene TRBV5-1; tentatively, D is TRBD1 (5 bases). The CDR3 has 19 amino acids. Germline CDR1 and CDR2: SGHRS and YFSETQ. V lost 2 bases to trimming and J lost 7 bases, with 30 bases between them. Here the CDR3 reads CASSFTPTGGRLTAREAFF. The CDR3 nucleotides are TGCGCCAGCAGCTTTACCCCAACGGGGGGACGGCTCACCGCCCGTGAAGCTTTCTTT.

The chain joins TRBV4-1 to TRBJ1-5; TRBD1 might be the D (5 bases). Germline CDR1 MGHRA, CDR2 YSYEKL. V was pared by 4 bases and J by 8 bases, with 18 bases between. The CDR3 sequence is 15 residues long. CDR3 sequence: CASSPGRVWGEPQHF. The CDR3 DNA sequence: TGCGCCAGCAGCCCAGGTCGGGTCTGGGGGGAGCCCCAGCATTTT.

The chain links TRBV20-1 to TRBJ2-7; no definite D call. V was shortened by 6 bases and J by 4 bases, with 16 bases between the two germline ends. Germline CDR1 is DFQATT and CDR2 is SNEGSKA (reference sequence). The CDR3 totals 13 residues. This CDR3 reads CSAGSQTGYEQYF. The CDR3 nucleotides read TGCAGTGCCGGATCACAGACTGGGTACGAGCAGTACTTC.

The chain uses TRBV24-1 and TRBJ1-1; TRBD1 aligns across 8 bases. Trimming removed 4 bases from V and 13 bases from J; junction bases left unmatched: 25. The CDR3 has 18 amino acids. Per germline, CDR1 KGHDR and CDR2 SFDVKD. CDR3 DNA: TGTGCCACCAGTGACAGAAGGCAGGGGGCCTCAGGGACACTGAAGCTTTTCTTT. This codes for CATSDRRQGASGTLKLFF.

This clonotype was detected a few times. DNA of the CDR3: TGTGCCAGCAGCTTGGGGGGTAGCGGGGCATACAATGAGCAGTTCTTC. Translating it yields CASSLGGSGAYNEQFF. The chain is built from TRBV7-2 and TRBJ2-1; 8 bases are a match to TRBD2. There are 16 residues in the CDR3. V dropped 3 bases and J dropped 4; count of bases not matched to a gene: 8. Germline V gene data show CDR1 as SGHTA and CDR2 as FQGNSA.

This clonotype was picked up one time. V gene TRBV20-1 combines with J gene TRBJ1-5; no firm D call. Germline loops: CDR1 DFQATT, CDR2 SNEGSKA (reference sequence). V was cut by 3 bases and J by 0 bases, with 18 bases left in between. The CDR3 spans 17 residues. The chain's CDR3 is CSASNYRTVNSNQPQHF. The CDR3 bases are TGCAGTGCTAGTAACTATAGGACTGTAAATAGCAATCAGCCCCAGCATTTT.

This clonotype was seen a single time. J is TRBJ1-6 and V is TRBV12-3 or TRBV12-4; 8 bases are shared with TRBD1. This CDR3 is 14 amino acids long. Unmatched junction bases numbered 3, after V lost 3 bases and J lost 8 bases. CDR3 in DNA: TGTGCCAGCAGTTTTCAGGGGGCTGATTCACCCCTCCACTTT. Translated, it gives CASSFQGADSPLHF.

V is TRBV19 and J is TRBJ2-2; TRBD1 matches at 11 bases. Germline V gene sequence: CDR1 LNHDA, CDR2 SQIVND (reference sequence). The CDR3 consists of 16 residues. J was trimmed by 3 bases and V by 6 bases; bases with no gene match: 6. DNA for the CDR3: TGTGCCAGTAGAGGGGGGACAGGGGGGTACACCGGGGAGCTGTTTTTT. This translates into CASRGGTGGYTGELFF.

The sample holds a few counts of this clonotype. The chain combines TRBV15 with TRBJ2-1, with 8 bases identical to TRBD2. The CDR3 contains 15 residues. Germline V gives CDR1 LNHNV, CDR2 YYDKDF (reference sequence). J was trimmed by 9 bases and V by 1 base; bases with no gene match: 8. The CDR3 spells CATSRAGREAPEQFF. For the CDR3, the DNA is TGTGCCACCAGCAGAGCAGGGCGGGAGGCCCCTGAGCAGTTCTTC.

This chain uses TRBV5-4 with TRBJ2-3, with TRBD2 matching over 11 bases. V gave up 4 bases and J gave up 7 bases; unmatched junction bases: 8. The CDR3 totals 15 residues. In germline, CDR1 is SGHNT, CDR2 YYREEE (reference sequence). CDR3 loop: CASSPTSGTAHTQYF. The DNA of the CDR3 is TGTGCCAGCAGCCCGACTAGCGGGACTGCACATACGCAGTATTTT.